The T cell receptor beta chain described here comes from a study of CD8+CD57+ T cells in acquired aplastic anemia. For CDR3 and TCR beta VDJ profiling, genomic DNA was the template used. TCRdb re-called the reads with MiXCR, one entry per CDR3 protein. The table shows about 220,000 distinct CDR3 sequences, with 34% occurring only once. Trimming stripped 5 bases from V and 2 bases from J, with 14 bases between. The CDR3 runs to 15 residues. Germline V lookup: CDR1 LNHNV, CDR2 YYDKDF (reference sequence). This clonotype was seen at least ten times. The chain couples TRBV15 to TRBJ2-3; D could derive from TRBD1 or TRBD2 (5 bases each). This clonotype was obtained from a human donor in good health, serving as a control. Sample: sorted CD4+, CD8+, or CD8+CD57+ T cells (not recorded which) from PBMCs. CDR3: CATSADWGNTDTQYF. The CDR3 DNA sequence: TGTGCCACCAGCGCGGACTGGGGGAACACAGATACGCAGTATTTT.